This T cell receptor beta chain stems from a study of blood T cells in healthy people across ages. Extracted total RNA amounted to at least 5.5 micrograms for each sample. Combining a sample-barcoded 5' primer with a J-beta primer mix, a second PCR ran for roughly 7 to 11 cycles. Via MiXCR, TCRdb re-called the 5' RACE reads, giving one row per CDR3 protein. The sample has roughly 650,000 distinct CDR3 sequences, approximately 30% seen once. A word on this clonotype: This clone may be a read error of a much larger clone one base away.

V dropped 1 base and J dropped 4 bases, with 5 bases sitting between them. The CDR3 sequence is 13 residues long. Germline CDR1 reads SGHVS; CDR2 reads FQNEAQ. This receptor was obtained from a woman older than 75 in good health. The chain links TRBV7-8 to TRBJ2-1; D not certain. The sample taken for sequencing was blood. CDR3 sequence reads: CASSLGKYNEQFF. The CDR3 DNA reads as TGTGCCAGCAGCTTAGGGAAGTACAATGAGCAGTTCTTC.